Shown below are 9 T cell receptor beta chains from a single sample sequenced in a study of control samples from healthy donors and cancer patients. Sequenced by immunoSEQ multiplex PCR; TCRdb stores in-frame clones only, minus some. This table has tens of thousands of clones, roughly nine tenths appearing once. What was sequenced was blood. These receptors all come from a woman aged 60-75 years in good health.

This chain connects TRBV18 to TRBJ2-7; D not resolved. The CDR3 covers 17 residues. Trimming cost V 0 bases and J 2 bases, with 17 bases left between them. The germline V gene has CDR1 KGHSH and CDR2 LQKENI. For the CDR3, the DNA is TGTGCCAGCTCACCACCGGTCGGCACCTTTAAGACCTACGAGCAGTACTTC. Its translation: CASSPPVGTFKTYEQYF.

The V and J genes are TRBV7-9 and TRBJ1-1; D remains unclear. Trimming pared 6 bases from V and 2 bases from J, leaving 4 bases between. The CDR3 totals 11 residues. CDR1 and CDR2 from the germline V gene are SEHNR and FQNEAQ (reference sequence). CDR3 region: CASRQNTEAFF. The CDR3 DNA follows: TGTGCCAGCAGGCAAAACACTGAAGCTTTCTTT.

The J gene is TRBJ2-2, the V gene TRBV5-8; D call uncertain. Germline V CDR1 and CDR2: SGHTS, YDEGEE. Deletions cut 0 bases from V and 3 bases from J, with 9 bases between. The CDR3 consists of 15 residues. The CDR3 coding sequence is TGTGCCAGCAGCTTGGGGCGAAGGTACACCGGGGAGCTGTTTTTT. Protein product: CASSLGRRYTGELFF.

The CDR3 DNA reads TGTGCCAGCTCACGTCTTAGGGGCAATGAGCAGTTCTTC. Translation: CASSRLRGNEQFF. V usage is TRBV18 and J usage is TRBJ2-1; the D gene is possibly TRBD1 (5 bases). V lost 4 bases, J lost 6 bases, and 10 bases lay in between. The CDR3 totals 13 residues. The germline V gene encodes CDR1 KGHSH and CDR2 LQKENI.

This clone was observed once. This sequence joins TRBV19 and TRBJ1-1, with TRBD1 as a possible D gene (5 bases). Germline V gene data show CDR1 as LNHDA and CDR2 as SQIVND (reference sequence). The CDR3 contains 15 residues. Between the trimmed V and J ends, which lost 3 bases and 0 bases, there was a span of 11 bases. The CDR3 nucleotides are TGTGCCAGTAGTATCCAGGGAACTATGAACACTGAAGCTTTCTTT. Translation gives CASSIQGTMNTEAFF.

V gene TRBV7-9 combines with J gene TRBJ1-1; the D gene is possibly TRBD1 (6 bases). The CDR3 is made up of 12 amino acids. V lost 5 bases to trimming and J lost 7 bases, with 11 bases between them. Germline lookup yields CDR1 SEHNR and CDR2 FQNEAQ (reference sequence). CDR3 sequence: CASSQTGFEAFF. DNA for the CDR3: TGTGCCAGCAGCCAGACAGGATTTGAAGCTTTCTTT.

V is TRBV5-1 and J is TRBJ2-6; D is ambiguous. The V end was cut by 0 bases, the J end by 1 base, with 14 bases between. The CDR3 sequence is 18 residues long. CDR1 SGHRS and CDR2 YFSETQ come from the germline V gene. CDR3 amino acids: CASSLGTRLRSGANVLTF. For the CDR3, the DNA is TGCGCCAGCAGCTTGGGAACGCGGCTTCGGTCTGGGGCCAACGTCCTGACTTTC.

The rearrangement joins TRBV28 to TRBJ2-1; 9 nucleotides align to TRBD2. The V and J ends lost 6 bases and 9 bases, in that order; junction bases with no gene match: 9. This CDR3 is built from 14 residues. From germline, CDR1 is MDHEN and CDR2 SYDVKM. The chain's CDR3 is CASRGSGSKGEQFF. As DNA, the CDR3 is TGTGCCAGCAGGGGTAGCGGGAGCAAGGGTGAGCAGTTCTTC.

The chain joins TRBV3-1 (or the pseudogene TRBV3-2) to TRBJ2-5; D unresolved. CDR1 and CDR2 from the germline V gene are LGHDT and YNNKEL (reference sequence). V dropped 2 bases and J dropped 1 base, with 5 bases sitting between them. This CDR3 has 13 amino acids. CDR3 loop: CASSQFAQETQYF. DNA of the CDR3: TGTGCCAGCAGCCAATTTGCCCAAGAGACCCAGTACTTC.